Included here is one TCR beta chain sequence, with context. The same CDR3 also results from other DNA sequences found in this sample. These data are taken from a study of cytomegalovirus exposure and HLA in healthy donors. Trimming took 2 bases from V and 4 from J; bases not matched to a gene: 4. Germline V lookup: CDR1 SGHTA, CDR2 FQGTGA. This CDR3 has 15 amino acids. This PCR relied on a set of 60 Vbeta primers and 13 Jbeta primers. Assay: immunoSEQ multiplex PCR; the TCRdb copy retains only in-frame clones and omits some. The table shows about 130,000 clones, with about 66% occurring only once. The origin of this receptor is a man aged 30 to 39 in good health and CMV-seropositive. V gene TRBV7-3 combines with J gene TRBJ2-1, with TRBD2 identical over 8 bases. Sequencing used PBMCs. CDR3 in DNA: TGTGCCAGCAGCTTAGTAGCGGGATCGTACAATGAGCAGTTCTTC. The encoded protein is CASSLVAGSYNEQFF.